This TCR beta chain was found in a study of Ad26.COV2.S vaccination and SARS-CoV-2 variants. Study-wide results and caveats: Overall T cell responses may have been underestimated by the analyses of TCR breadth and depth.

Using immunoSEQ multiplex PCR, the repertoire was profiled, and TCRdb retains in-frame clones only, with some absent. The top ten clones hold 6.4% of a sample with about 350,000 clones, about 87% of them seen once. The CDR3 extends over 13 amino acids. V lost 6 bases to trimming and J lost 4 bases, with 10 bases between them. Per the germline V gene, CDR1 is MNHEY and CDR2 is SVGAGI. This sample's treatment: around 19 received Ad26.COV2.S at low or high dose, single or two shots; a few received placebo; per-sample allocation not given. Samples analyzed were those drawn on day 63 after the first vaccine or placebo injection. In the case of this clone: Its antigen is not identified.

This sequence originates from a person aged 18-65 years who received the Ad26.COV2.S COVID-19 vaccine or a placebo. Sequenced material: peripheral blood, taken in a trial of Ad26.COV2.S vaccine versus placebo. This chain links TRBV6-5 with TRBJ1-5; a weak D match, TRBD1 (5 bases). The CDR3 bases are TGTGCCAGCAGCAGGGAGGTTAATCAGCCCCAGCATTTT. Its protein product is CASSREVNQPQHF.